This note documents a single TCR beta chain sequence. As yet, its antigen is unknown. The V end was cut by 0 bases, the J end by 8 bases, with 14 bases between. Germline-derived CDR1 and CDR2 are SEHNR and FQNEAQ (reference sequence). The CDR3 runs to 15 residues. Researchers ran the PCR with 60 Vbeta and 13 Jbeta primers. Here immunoSEQ multiplex PCR was the method, and the copy in TCRdb shows in-frame clones only, minus some. The table has around 61,000 clones, roughly 83% seen once. This sample stems from a study of cytomegalovirus exposure and HLA in healthy donors. Findings of the study overall: Beyond CMV serostatus, there was no information to go on about immune exposure. Researchers counted 180 or so TCR beta chains as cytomegalovirus-associated. Sequencing depth roughly uniform across donors was assumed in presence/absence analyses.

Specimen: PBMCs. This clonotype was sampled from a man aged 40-49 years in good health and CMV-seronegative. This chain uses TRBV7-9 with TRBJ2-1, with D maybe TRBD1 (6 bases). The CDR3 protein is CASSLARVRGYEQFF. The CDR3 region has the DNA TGTGCCAGCAGCTTAGCGCGAGTCAGGGGCTATGAGCAGTTCTTC.